This T cell receptor (beta chain) comes out of a study of blood T cell repertoires in COVID-19. CDR1 and CDR2 (germline): SGHKS, YYEKEE (reference sequence). The CDR3 is 13 residues long. V shed 2 bases and J shed 8 bases, with 13 bases lying between them. The table came from immunoSEQ multiplex PCR; TCRdb's copy has only in-frame clones and leaves some out. The data contain 230,000 or so clones, 89% of them singletons. This rearrangement joins TRBV5-5 to TRBJ1-2, with a tentative D call TRBD1 (5 bases). The sequence was collected from a woman aged 35 to 49 who had recovered from COVID-19. Sequencing used peripheral blood. CDR3 amino acids: CASSLQGAGGYTF. The CDR3 nucleotides are TGTGCCAGCAGCTTACAAGGGGCCGGGGGCTACACCTTC.